The 29 T cell receptor beta chains below come from one sample, sequenced in a study. TCRdb reprocessed the 5' RACE reads with MiXCR, giving one entry per CDR3 protein. The table includes about 23,000 distinct CDR3 sequences, about 31% detected once. Sequenced input: tumor-infiltrating naive CD4+ T cells sorted from the breast tumor. This sample's subset: naive CD4+ T cells, CD4+CD45RA+CD25-. The receptors stem from a female donor with breast cancer.

Within the sample, this clonotype is medium-sized. J is TRBJ2-3 and V is TRBV7-2, with 12 nucleotides matching TRBD2. This CDR3 has 16 residues. V shed 3 bases, J shed 4 bases, and the junction held 5 bases outside the gene matches. Germline-derived CDR1 and CDR2 are SGHTA and FQGNSA. The CDR3 reads CASSFRTSGIADTQYF. The CDR3 nucleotides read TGTGCCAGCAGCTTCCGGACTAGCGGGATAGCAGATACGCAGTATTTT.

V and J are TRBV19 and TRBJ1-1; D perhaps matches TRBD1 (5 bases). CDR3 length: 18 residues. V lost 5 bases, J lost 2 bases, and 24 bases lay in between. CDR1 LNHDA and CDR2 SQIVND come from the germline V gene (reference sequence). In DNA, the CDR3 is TGTGCCAGTAGTTCAATGGCCCCCCTTAGGGGCAGAAACACTGAAGCTTTCTTT. Translated, it gives CASSSMAPLRGRNTEAFF.

This clonotype was seen more than once but under ten times. A much larger clone lies one base from this, so it may be a read error. J is TRBJ2-5 and V is TRBV7-3, with D tentatively TRBD1 or TRBD2 (5 bases each). The V end lost 1 base, the J end lost 1 base, and 7 bases lay between the germline ends. Germline V gene sequence: CDR1 SGHTA, CDR2 FQGTGA. The CDR3 runs 14 residues. The CDR3 DNA sequence: TGTGCCAGCAGCTTAAACGGGACCCAAGAGACCCAGTACTTC. Protein product: CASSLNGTQETQYF.

This clonotype was seen repeatedly, ten times or more. This chain connects TRBV7-9 to TRBJ1-1, with 8 bases aligning to TRBD1. The CDR3 contains 19 residues. Trimming at V came to 5 bases and at J to 6 bases, leaving 23 bases not matched to a gene. In germline, CDR1 is SEHNR, CDR2 FQNEAQ (reference sequence). DNA for the CDR3: TGTGCCAGCAGCCCAAGCGCTCGGACAGGGACTTATGGCGGTTCTGAAGCTTTCTTT. It is translated as CASSPSARTGTYGGSEAFF.

A few counts support this clonotype. The chain combines TRBV5-1 with TRBJ1-6; TRBD1 matches 9 bases. J was trimmed by 14 bases and V by 6 bases; bases with no gene match: 12. The length of the CDR3 is 14 residues. CDR1 and CDR2 from the germline V gene are SGHRS and YFSETQ. The CDR3 here is CASNTGTGLSALHF. CDR3 coding DNA: TGCGCCAGCAACACCGGGACAGGGCTGTCAGCCCTCCACTTT.

The V and J genes are TRBV5-1 and TRBJ2-1; tentative D call: TRBD1 (5 bases). V lost 0 bases, J lost 1 base, and 11 bases lay in between. This CDR3 is built from 16 residues. The germline V gene encodes CDR1 SGHRS and CDR2 YFSETQ. The CDR3 loop is CASSLVGESSYNEQFF. CDR3 coding DNA: TGCGCCAGCAGCTTGGTAGGGGAATCATCCTACAATGAGCAGTTCTTC.

With respect to this clonotype: Germline and junction disagree at one end, which may indicate a read error. The rearrangement links TRBV7-3 to TRBJ2-1; TRBD2 agrees at 7 bases. The germline CDR1 and CDR2 sequences are SGHTA and FQGTGA. The CDR3 extends over 14 amino acids. CDR3 residues: CASSLGGDRNEQLF. The CDR3 nucleotides are TGTGCCAGCAGCTTAGGGGGGGATCGGAATGAGCAGCTCTTC. Filled out from reference TRBV7-3 and TRBJ2-1, the complete variable domain reads GAGVSQTPSNKVTEKGKYVELRCDPISGHTALYWYRQSLGQGPEFLIYFQGTGAADDSGLPNDRFFAVRPEGSVSTLKIQRTERGDSAVYLCASSLGGDRNEQLFGPGTRLTVL.

This clonotype is deemed medium-sized (0.01 to 0.1%). The rearrangement links TRBV4-1 to TRBJ2-5; D is undetermined. CDR3 length: 16 amino acids. Trimming cost V 4 bases and J 2 bases, with 17 bases left between them. Per the germline V gene, CDR1 is MGHRA and CDR2 is YSYEKL. The CDR3 spells CASSRVGYVPQETQYF. The DNA for the CDR3 is TGCGCCAGCAGCCGCGTCGGGTACGTGCCTCAAGAGACCCAGTACTTC.

As for this clonotype: This may come from a read error, since a much larger clone is one base off. The chain couples TRBV6-5 to TRBJ1-1; D is ambiguous. This CDR3 is built from 13 residues. Germline values: CDR1 MNHEY, CDR2 SVGAGI. CDR3 in amino acids: CANSYSPNTEAFF. CDR3 in DNA: TGTGCCAACAGTTACTCCCCGAACACTGAAGCTTTCTTT.

This rearrangement joins TRBV7-8 to TRBJ2-1, with 10 bases lining up with TRBD2. This CDR3 comprises 17 residues. With V trimmed by 1 base and J by 8 bases, 11 bases remained unmatched. Germline V gene sequence: CDR1 SGHVS, CDR2 FQNEAQ. This chain's CDR3 is CASSLDAGLAVWYEQFF. In nucleotides, the CDR3 is TGTGCCAGCAGCTTAGACGCTGGACTAGCGGTCTGGTATGAGCAGTTCTTC.

A word on this clonotype: Since a much larger clone is just one base distant, this may be a read error. The V and J genes are TRBV3-1 and TRBJ2-4; possibly TRBD1 or TRBD2 for D (7 bases each). Germline-derived CDR1 and CDR2 are LGHDT and YNNKEL (reference sequence). This CDR3 region has 15 residues. The V gene lost 4 bases and the J gene lost 3 bases, with 13 bases spanning the gap. In DNA form, the CDR3 reads TGTGCCAGCAGCCCCGCAGGGGGGGGCAAAAACATTCAGTACTTC. It is translated as CASSPAGGGKNIQYF.

There are many counts of this clonotype. The V and J genes are TRBV28 and TRBJ1-6; TRBD1 matches 10 bases. This CDR3 has 16 residues. Germline CDR1 reads MDHEN; CDR2 reads SYDVKM. J gave up 7 bases and V 0 bases, and 3 bases lay outside the gene matches. CDR3 amino acids: CASSLWGQGRNSPLHF. CDR3 bases: TGTGCCAGCAGTTTATGGGGACAGGGGAGGAATTCACCCCTCCACTTT. The whole variable domain, filled in from reference TRBV28 and TRBJ1-6, reads DVKVTQSSRYLVKRTGEKVFLECVQDMDHENMFWYRQDPGLGLRLIYFSYDVKMKEKGDIPEGYSVSREKKERFSLILESASTNQTSMYLCASSLWGQGRNSPLHFGNGTRLTVT.

This clonotype was counted at least ten times. The CDR3 region has the DNA TGTGCCAGCAGTTTCGGGGCCATGAACACTGAAGCTTTCTTT. Its protein is CASSFGAMNTEAFF. This rearrangement joins TRBV12-3 or TRBV12-4 to TRBJ1-1, with D possibly being TRBD1 (5 bases). The CDR3 spans 14 residues. V lost 3 bases, J lost 0 bases, and 8 bases lay in between.

For this clonotype: This could be a read error, since a much larger clone is one nucleotide away. The chain is built from TRBV19 and TRBJ1-1, with TRBD1 as a possible D gene (5 bases). This CDR3 is built from 14 residues. Germline V gives CDR1 LNHDA, CDR2 SQIVND (reference sequence). The germline V and J ends were trimmed by 7 bases and 4 bases, with 16 bases remaining between them. This CDR3 reads CASTLIRDFTEAFF. The CDR3 DNA reads as TGTGCCAGTACCCTGATCAGGGATTTCACTGAAGCTTTCTTT. The full variable domain, rest sourced from reference TRBV19 and TRBJ1-1, is DGGITQSPKYLFRKEGQNVTLSCEQNLNHDAMYWYRQDPGQGLRLIYYSQIVNDFQKGDIAEGYSVSREKKESFPLTVTSAQKNPTAFYLCASTLIRDFTEAFFGQGTRLTVV.

This clonotype has just a few counts. This chain joins TRBV5-1 and TRBJ2-3; D remains ambiguous. V lost 0 bases and J lost 4, with 6 bases in between. CDR3 size: 13 residues. Looked up from germline, CDR1 is SGHRS and CDR2 is YFSETQ. The CDR3 DNA follows: TGCGCCAGCAGCTTGGTTGGCGCAGATACGCAGTATTTT. This translates into CASSLVGADTQYF.

The sample holds many counts of this clonotype. A much larger clone lies one base from this, so it may be a read error. The DNA of the CDR3 is TGCGCCAGCAGCTTAACCACGGGACATCGGAACACTGAAGCTTCCTTT. It is translated as CASSLTTGHRNTEASF. The gene calls are TRBV5-1 and TRBJ1-1; maybe TRBD1 (6 bases). The CDR3 contains 16 residues. The germline CDR1 and CDR2 sequences are SGHRS and YFSETQ.

The table lists this clonotype with many counts. V is TRBV10-2 and J is TRBJ1-5; 8 nucleotides agree with TRBD1. CDR3 size: 15 residues. The germline gives CDR1 WSHSY, CDR2 SAAADI. The trim removed 8 bases at V and 0 bases at J, leaving 6 bases unmatched. The chain's CDR3 is CASEDRAISNQPQHF. CDR3 coding DNA: TGCGCCAGCGAGGACAGGGCGATTAGCAATCAGCCCCAGCATTTT.

This clonotype was counted many times. The chain carries TRBV20-1 and TRBJ2-6; TRBD1 or TRBD2 may be the D gene (5 bases each). Germline V CDR1 and CDR2: DFQATT, SNEGSKA (reference sequence). The CDR3 loop spans 16 amino acids. The V end was cut by 0 bases, the J end by 2 bases, with 11 bases between. CDR3 coding DNA: TGCAGTGCTAGAGATCCCCGGGGCGCTGGGGCCAACGTCCTGACTTTC. It specifies CSARDPRGAGANVLTF.

This clonotype is judged medium-sized (0.01 to 0.1%). The chain joins TRBV7-6 to TRBJ1-1; no definite D call. Per the germline V gene, CDR1 is SGHVS and CDR2 is FNYEAQ. The length of the CDR3 is 13 residues. V was cut by 0 bases and J by 4 bases, with 6 bases left in between. CDR3 residues: CASSLAVGTEAFF. CDR3 nucleotide sequence: TGTGCCAGCAGCTTAGCCGTCGGCACTGAAGCTTTCTTT.

The V gene is TRBV6-5, the J gene TRBJ1-5, with D tentatively TRBD1 (5 bases). This CDR3 is built from 15 residues. Trimming pared 2 bases from V and 2 bases from J, leaving 10 bases between. Germline lookup yields CDR1 MNHEY and CDR2 SVGAGI. CDR3 sequence (DNA): TGTGCCAGCAGTTACGACAGAGGGGGCAATCAGCCCCAGCATTTT. This codes for CASSYDRGGNQPQHF.

This clonotype has just a few counts. The CDR3 nucleotides read TGCGCCAGCAGCTTTGCGGGGGCGGGAGAGACCCAGTACTTC. Amino acids: CASSFAGAGETQYF. J is TRBJ2-5 and V is TRBV5-1; perhaps TRBD2 as D (7 bases). Per the germline V gene, CDR1 is SGHRS and CDR2 is YFSETQ. Trimming left V 2 bases short and J 4 bases short, with 12 bases between. There are 14 residues in the CDR3.

Points on this clonotype: Given a much more abundant clone one base away, this may be a read error. The chain couples TRBV6-5 to TRBJ1-2; D not certain. CDR1 is MNHEY, CDR2 SVGAGI, per germline. The CDR3 runs to 14 residues. V dropped 7 bases and J dropped 1 base, with 13 bases sitting between them. The CDR3 sequence is CASTTDRVNYGYTF. DNA of the CDR3: TGTGCCAGCACCACTGACCGCGTTAACTATGGCTACACCTTC.

There are a few counts of this clonotype. The chain carries TRBV24-1 and TRBJ1-1; no definite D call. Germline-derived CDR1 and CDR2 are KGHDR and SFDVKD. V gave up 2 bases and J gave up 1 base, with 4 bases separating them. This CDR3 has 13 amino acids. The CDR3: CATSDSKNTEAFF. Written as DNA, the CDR3 is TGTGCCACCAGTGATTCGAAGAACACTGAAGCTTTCTTT.

This clonotype is medium-sized in the sample. V usage is TRBV27 and J usage is TRBJ1-5; the match to TRBD1 covers 11 bases. J was trimmed by 3 bases and V by 5 bases; bases with no gene match: 6. The CDR3 has 16 amino acids. Germline lookup yields CDR1 MNHEY and CDR2 SMNVEV (reference sequence). CDR3 in amino acids: CASSPLDRGPNQPQHF. In nucleotides, the CDR3 is TGTGCCAGCAGTCCCCTGGACAGGGGGCCCAATCAGCCCCAGCATTTT.

This clonotype was counted only a few times. This may be a read error: a much more frequent sequence differs by one nucleotide. CDR3 residues: CASSKGGATEAFF. The CDR3 nucleotides are TGTGCCAGCAGCAAGGGGGGGGCGACTGAAGCTTTCTTT. The genes are TRBV9 and TRBJ1-1; a possible D gene is TRBD1 (6 bases). Germline V gives CDR1 SGDLS, CDR2 YYNGEE. The V end was cut by 4 bases, the J end by 5 bases, with 12 bases between. The CDR3 is made up of 13 amino acids.

This clonotype has just one count. The chain links TRBV4-1 to TRBJ1-1; D uncertain. Trimming removed 6 bases from V and 3 bases from J, with 17 bases in between. CDR1 is MGHRA and CDR2 is YSYEKL in the germline V gene. This CDR3 region has 15 residues. Here the CDR3 reads CASRDTKSGDTEAFF. The CDR3 DNA follows: TGCGCCAGCAGAGACACCAAGTCCGGGGACACTGAAGCTTTCTTT.

This clonotype was counted a few times. A read error may explain this, as a much larger clone is one base away. This CDR3 is missing its conserved last phenylalanine or tryptophan, likely due to a read error. This chain links TRBV20-1 with TRBJ1-2; D unresolved. The germline gives CDR1 DFQATT, CDR2 SNEGSKA (reference sequence). Deletions cut 6 bases from V and 2 bases from J, with 10 bases between. The CDR3 contains 12 residues. The CDR3: CSAYRPNYGYTL. The DNA of the CDR3 is TGCAGTGCATACCGGCCCAACTATGGCTACACCCTC.

This clonotype was detected a few times. The chain joins TRBV29-1 to TRBJ2-1; no reliable D call. The V gene lost 6 bases and the J gene lost 6 bases, with 12 bases spanning the gap. Germline values: CDR1 SQVTM, CDR2 ANQGSEA. This CDR3 has 12 amino acids. The CDR3 DNA reads TGCAGCGTCGATCCTGTTCGCAATGAGCAGTTCTTC. Its protein product is CSVDPVRNEQFF.

This chain connects TRBV20-1 to TRBJ2-1; tentatively, D is TRBD1 (7 bases). Trimming stripped 3 bases from V and 9 bases from J, with 18 bases between. This CDR3 contains 14 residues. Germline-derived CDR1 and CDR2 are DFQATT and SNEGSKA (reference sequence). The CDR3 is CSARQGGSGTEQFF. The CDR3 DNA is TGCAGTGCTAGGCAGGGGGGTAGCGGCACTGAGCAGTTCTTC.